These 20 T cell receptor beta chains were all obtained from the same sample, sequenced in a study of blood T cell repertoires in COVID-19. Some clones are missing from TCRdb's copy, which holds only in-frame ones; the method was immunoSEQ multiplex PCR. The top ten hold 2% to 2.5% of the sample, which has about 170,000 clones, around nine tenths seen once. The sequencing sample was made of peripheral blood. The receptors come from a middle-aged man who had recovered from COVID-19.

Here the CDR3 DNA reads TGTGCCAGCAGTGAAATGGAGGGCACGGAAAAACTGTTTTTT. It translates to CASSEMEGTEKLFF. The chain employs TRBV6-1 and TRBJ1-4; the D is unclear. Trimming removed 2 bases from V and 8 bases from J, with 12 bases in between. The CDR3 has 14 residues. Germline CDR1 is MNHNS and CDR2 is SASEGT.

The chain uses TRBV3-1 (or the pseudogene TRBV3-2) and TRBJ2-7, with TRBD2 identical over 11 bases. CDR3 length equals 16 residues. Germline V gene sequence: CDR1 LGHDT, CDR2 YNNKEL (reference sequence). J gave up 6 bases and V 0 bases, and 7 bases lay outside the gene matches. The DNA for the CDR3 is TGTGCCAGCAGCCAAGACTTACTAGCGGGAGTCGCCGAGCAGTACTTC. It yields the protein CASSQDLLAGVAEQYF.

The rearrangement uses TRBV7-2 and TRBJ1-2; TRBD1 aligns across 9 bases. CDR3 size: 14 residues. CDR1 and CDR2 (germline): SGHTA, FQGNSA. V dropped 5 bases and J dropped 7; count of bases not matched to a gene: 8. The CDR3 protein is CASSILTGGSGYTF. DNA of the CDR3: TGTGCCAGCAGCATATTGACAGGGGGGTCTGGCTACACCTTC.

V is TRBV6-6 and J is TRBJ2-7; TRBD1 might be the D (6 bases). Trimming shortened V by 2 bases and J by 2 bases, and 10 bases separated the two germline ends. The CDR3 has 14 residues. Germline-derived CDR1 and CDR2 are MNHNY and SVGAGI (reference sequence). The CDR3 DNA reads TGTGCCAGCAGTTACCGGGCAGGGGCCTACGAGCAGTACTTC. Translated, it gives CASSYRAGAYEQYF.

This chain uses TRBV10-2 with TRBJ2-5, with D possibly being TRBD1 (5 bases). The CDR3 has 13 amino acids. Germline V gene data show CDR1 as WSHSY and CDR2 as SAAADI. Trimming left V 6 bases short and J 2 bases short, with 10 bases between. CDR3 region: CASRSTGQETQYF. CDR3 sequence (DNA): TGCGCCAGCAGATCTACAGGACAAGAGACCCAGTACTTC.

V usage is TRBV5-6 and J usage is TRBJ2-1, with 9 positions matching TRBD1. V shed 0 bases, J shed 4 bases, and the junction held 8 bases outside the gene matches. The V gene's germline CDR1 is SGHDT and CDR2 YYEEEE. The CDR3 runs to 17 residues. The CDR3 nucleotides are TGTGCCAGCAGCTTGGAATCCGGGACAGGGACTTACAATGAGCAGTTCTTC. Translating it yields CASSLESGTGTYNEQFF.

This clone was found once. V and J are TRBV7-3 and TRBJ1-1, with 9 bases identical to TRBD1. This CDR3 comprises 15 residues. The V gene's germline CDR1 is SGHTA and CDR2 FQGTGA. The ends lost 5 bases at V and 5 bases at J; junction bases unmatched: 9. As DNA, the CDR3 is TGTGCCAGCAGCCCTTCTAACAGGGGGCGGACTGAAGCTTTCTTT. It encodes CASSPSNRGRTEAFF.

The V call is TRBV6-1, the J call TRBJ1-4, with TRBD1 matching 7 bases. Germline CDR1 reads MNHNS; CDR2 reads SASEGT. The CDR3 has 16 amino acids. Trimming took 4 bases from V and 5 from J; bases not matched to a gene: 10. The CDR3 sequence is CASSGRQGFGNEKLFF. In nucleotides, the CDR3 is TGTGCCAGCAGTGGGAGACAGGGTTTTGGGAATGAAAAACTGTTTTTT.

V is TRBV24-1 and J is TRBJ2-3; perhaps TRBD2 as D (5 bases). V gave up 6 bases and J gave up 0 bases, with 9 bases separating them. Germline CDR1 and CDR2: KGHDR and SFDVKD. The CDR3 spans 14 residues. For the CDR3, the DNA is TGTGCCACCAGTCGTACGGGGAGCACAGATACGCAGTATTTT. It yields the protein CATSRTGSTDTQYF.

The chain combines TRBV4-3 with TRBJ2-3; the D is unclear. In germline, CDR1 is LGHNA, CDR2 YSLEER. Trimming removed 0 bases at V and 6 bases at J, with 7 bases between. The CDR3 consists of 13 residues. The CDR3 DNA reads TGCGCCAGCAGCCAAGATCTTCCCGATACGCAGTATTTT. Residues: CASSQDLPDTQYF.

The rearrangement joins TRBV5-1 to TRBJ1-1, with D maybe TRBD1 (5 bases). V gave up 4 bases and J gave up 0 bases, with 10 bases separating them. CDR1 is SGHRS and CDR2 is YFSETQ in the germline V gene. The CDR3 has 14 residues. Written as DNA, the CDR3 is TGCGCCAGCAGCCCGGGACTGATGAACACTGAAGCTTTCTTT. It yields the protein CASSPGLMNTEAFF.

The chain combines TRBV7-3 with TRBJ1-1; D is unclear. The V gene's germline CDR1 is SGHTA and CDR2 FQGTGA. The CDR3 is 14 residues long. The V end was cut by 2 bases, the J end by 1 base, with 8 bases between. CDR3 coding DNA: TGTGCCAGCAGCTTATTGGGAGGGAACACTGAAGCTTTCTTT. Protein: CASSLLGGNTEAFF. The variable domain in full, completed from reference TRBV7-3 and TRBJ1-1, reads GAGVSQTPSNKVTEKGKYVELRCDPISGHTALYWYRQSLGQGPEFLIYFQGTGAADDSGLPNDRFFAVRPEGSVSTLKIQRTERGDSAVYLCASSLLGGNTEAFFGQGTRLTVV.

The rearrangement links TRBV7-2 to TRBJ1-2; 8 nucleotides align to TRBD1. J lost 2 bases, V lost 4 bases, and 3 bases had no gene match. This CDR3 comprises 14 residues. CDR1 and CDR2 (germline): SGHTA, FQGNSA. The CDR3 region is CASSSRQGNYGYTF. CDR3 coding DNA: TGTGCCAGCAGCTCCAGACAGGGGAACTATGGCTACACCTTC.

The chain is built from TRBV5-1 and TRBJ1-2, with D perhaps matching TRBD1 (5 bases). Germline V gene sequence: CDR1 SGHRS, CDR2 YFSETQ. This CDR3 contains 13 residues. The V gene lost 0 bases and the J gene lost 2 bases, with 5 bases spanning the gap. The chain's CDR3 is CASSLAGNYGYTF. The CDR3 nucleotides read TGCGCCAGCAGCTTGGCAGGGAACTATGGCTACACCTTC.

This chain uses TRBV30 with TRBJ1-2; D may be TRBD1 (5 bases). The length of the CDR3 is 14 residues. Germline V gene data show CDR1 as GTSNPN and CDR2 as SVGIG (reference sequence). V was shortened by 4 bases and J by 0 bases, with 12 bases between the two germline ends. CDR3 region: CAWNHRRSNYGYTF. CDR3 sequence (DNA): TGTGCCTGGAATCACAGGAGATCTAACTATGGCTACACCTTC. Full variable domain (rest looked up from reference TRBV30 and TRBJ1-2): SQTIHQWPATLVQPVGSPLSLECTVEGTSNPNLYWYRQAAGRGLQLLFYSVGIGQISSEVPQNLSASRPQDRQFILSSKKLLLSDSGFYLCAWNHRRSNYGYTFGSGTRLTVV.

V gene TRBV5-1 combines with J gene TRBJ1-2; tentatively, D is TRBD1 (5 bases). Trimming took 0 bases from V and 8 from J, leaving 11 bases between them. Germline CDR1 is SGHRS and CDR2 is YFSETQ. The CDR3 runs to 13 residues. The CDR3 DNA reads as TGCGCCAGCAGCTTGGGCCCGGGGGAAGGCTACACCTTC. It specifies CASSLGPGEGYTF.

In nucleotides, the CDR3 is TGTGCCAGCAGGGGGGCCGGGGCTGGGGCCAACGTCCTGACTTTC. Protein sequence: CASRGAGAGANVLTF. V and J are TRBV2 and TRBJ2-6; TRBD1 might be the D (6 bases). The CDR3 runs to 15 residues. With 6 bases removed from V and 2 bases from J, the gap between germline ends came to 11 bases. The germline V gene has CDR1 SNHLY and CDR2 FYNNEI.

The V and J genes are TRBV28 and TRBJ1-2; D not certain. V gave up 2 bases and J gave up 0 bases, with 7 bases separating them. The CDR3 consists of 14 residues. Per germline, CDR1 MDHEN and CDR2 SYDVKM. CDR3 sequence reads: CASSLMSSNYGYTF. CDR3 nucleotides: TGTGCCAGCAGTTTAATGAGTTCTAACTATGGCTACACCTTC.

The genes are TRBV5-6 and TRBJ2-7; 8 positions agree with TRBD2. CDR1 SGHDT and CDR2 YYEEEE come from the germline V gene. J gave up 5 bases and V 2 bases, and 9 bases lay outside the gene matches. The CDR3 sequence is 15 residues long. CDR3 coding DNA: TGTGCCAGCAGCTTCCGGGGGGGGAGCCTGGACGAGCAGTACTTC. Translation: CASSFRGGSLDEQYF.

The chain employs TRBV28 and TRBJ2-7; D unclear. Between the trimmed V and J ends, which lost 3 bases and 2 bases, there was a span of 11 bases. This CDR3 spans 14 amino acids. Germline V gene sequence: CDR1 MDHEN, CDR2 SYDVKM. CDR3 in DNA: TGTGCCAGCAGTTTCTCCCAGTCCCCCTACGAGCAGTACTTC. Its protein product is CASSFSQSPYEQYF.